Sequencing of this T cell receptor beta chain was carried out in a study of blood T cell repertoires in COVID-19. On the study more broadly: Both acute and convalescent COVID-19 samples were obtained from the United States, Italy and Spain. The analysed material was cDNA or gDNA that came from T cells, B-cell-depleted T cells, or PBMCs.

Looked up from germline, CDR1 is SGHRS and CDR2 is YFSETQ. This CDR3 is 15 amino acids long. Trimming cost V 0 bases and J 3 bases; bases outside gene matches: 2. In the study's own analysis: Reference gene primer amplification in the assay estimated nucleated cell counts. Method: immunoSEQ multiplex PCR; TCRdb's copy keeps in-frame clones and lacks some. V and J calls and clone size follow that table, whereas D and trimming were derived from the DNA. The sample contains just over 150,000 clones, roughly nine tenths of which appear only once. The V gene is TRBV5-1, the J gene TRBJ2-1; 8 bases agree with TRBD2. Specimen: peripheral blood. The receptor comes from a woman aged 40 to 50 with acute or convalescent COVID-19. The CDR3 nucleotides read TGCGCCAGCAGCTTGGTTAGCGGGAACTACAATGAGCAGTTCTTC. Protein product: CASSLVSGNYNEQFF.